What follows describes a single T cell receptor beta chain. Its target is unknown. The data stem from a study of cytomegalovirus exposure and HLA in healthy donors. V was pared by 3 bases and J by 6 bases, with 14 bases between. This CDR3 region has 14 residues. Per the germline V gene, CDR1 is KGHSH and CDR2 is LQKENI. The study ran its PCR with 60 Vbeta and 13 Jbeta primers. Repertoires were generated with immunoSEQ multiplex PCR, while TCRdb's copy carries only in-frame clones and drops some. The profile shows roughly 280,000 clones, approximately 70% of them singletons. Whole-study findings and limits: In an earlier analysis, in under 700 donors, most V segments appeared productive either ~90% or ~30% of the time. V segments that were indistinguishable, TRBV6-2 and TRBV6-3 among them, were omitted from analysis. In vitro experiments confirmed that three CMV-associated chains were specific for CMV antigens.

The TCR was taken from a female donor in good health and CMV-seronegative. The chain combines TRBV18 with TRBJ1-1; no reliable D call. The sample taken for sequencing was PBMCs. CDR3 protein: CASSPSSKKPEAFF. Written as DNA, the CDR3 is TGTGCCAGCTCACCGTCATCCAAAAAGCCTGAAGCTTTCTTT.